The rows below give T cell receptor beta chains drawn from one sample of a study of shared clonotypes between healthy human individuals. Profiling relied on immunoSEQ multiplex PCR, and the TCRdb table lists in-frame clones only, not all of them. This sample has some 2.4 million clones, with roughly 93% found just once. The material sequenced was naive CD4+ T cells from PBMCs. These receptors were taken from a man in his late teens or twenties in good health. Some clones in this sample may be carry-over from other donors' samples. CDR3s include the opening cysteine and the closing phenylalanine or tryptophan. A D gene is named only where the DNA matches it firmly. A row's size may be missing; if present it is once, few, many or a size class.

j_call	d_call	v_call	cdr3_length	clone_size	cdr3_aa	cdr3_nt
TRBJ2-7	NA	TRBV28	11	NA	CASRGPYEQYF	TGTGCCAGCAGAGGACCCTACGAGCAGTACTTC
TRBJ2-3	TRBD2	TRBV28	13	NA	CASIPSGTDTQYF	TGTGCCAGCATTCCTAGCGGGACAGATACGCAGTATTTT
TRBJ1-4	NA	TRBV2	14	few	CATRSSRTNEKLFF	TGTGCCACTCGCTCAAGCAGGACTAATGAAAAACTGTTTTTT
TRBJ2-3	TRBD2	TRBV29-1	13	once	CSVGRGGTDTQYF	TGCAGCGTGGGGAGGGGTGGTACAGATACGCAGTATTTT
TRBJ2-2	NA	TRBV7-6	13	NA	CASSLGAGGELFF	TGTGCCAGCAGCTTAGGTGCCGGCGGGGAGCTGTTTTTT
TRBJ2-1	TRBD1	TRBV11-1	16	NA	CASSTPGTETYNEQFF	TGTGCCAGCAGCACTCCCGGGACAGAGACCTACAATGAGCAGTTCTTC
TRBJ2-7	NA	TRBV28	13	NA	CASSSTASYEQYF	TGTGCCAGCAGTTCTACAGCTTCCTACGAGCAGTACTTC
TRBJ2-1	NA	TRBV19	12	NA	CASSMSQGGQFF	TGTGCCAGTAGTATGTCTCAGGGAGGGCAGTTCTTC
TRBJ2-7	NA	TRBV9	16	NA	CASSSQAGTALFEQYF	TGTGCCAGCAGCTCGCAAGCCGGGACTGCACTATTCGAGCAGTACTTC
TRBJ2-3	NA	TRBV7-2	16	NA	CASSFSAFLRSDTQYF	TGTGCCAGCAGCTTTTCGGCGTTTTTGAGGAGCGATACGCAGTATTTT
TRBJ2-2	NA	TRBV5-1	15	NA	CASSPNPRGTGELFF	TGCGCCAGCAGCCCCAATCCCAGGGGAACCGGGGAGCTGTTTTTT
TRBJ2-7	NA	TRBV28	15	NA	CATFPPGRGAYEQYF	TGTGCCACATTTCCGCCGGGCAGGGGCGCCTACGAGCAGTACTTC
TRBJ2-1	TRBD1	TRBV29-1	11	NA	CSPSTGGIKFF	TGCAGCCCATCGACAGGGGGGATCAAGTTCTTC
TRBJ2-3	NA	TRBV7-2	13	once	CASSLIGTDTQYF	TGTGCCAGCAGCTTAATAGGGACAGATACGCAGTATTTT
TRBJ2-1	TRBD2	TRBV11-2	16	NA	CASSLALAGGPHEQFF	TGTGCCAGCAGCTTAGCCTTAGCGGGAGGGCCACATGAGCAGTTCTTC
TRBJ2-6	NA	TRBV7-2	14	NA	CASSLSDGANVLTF	TGTGCCAGCAGCTTATCGGATGGGGCCAACGTCCTGACTTTC
TRBJ2-7	TRBD2	TRBV7-9	17	NA	CASSQHPLAVAGYEQYF	TGTGCCAGCAGCCAGCACCCTCTAGCGGTAGCGGGGTACGAGCAGTACTTC
TRBJ2-3	NA	TRBV7-3	12	once	CASSPSTDTQYF	TGTGCCAGCAGCCCAAGCACAGATACGCAGTATTTT
TRBJ1-5	NA	TRBV7-8	13	NA	CASSSGQNQPQHF	TGTGCCAGCAGCTCAGGGCAGAATCAGCCCCAGCATTTT
TRBJ2-7	TRBD1	TRBV5-1	16	NA	CASSPQGQGAGYEQYF	TGCGCCAGCAGCCCCCAAGGACAGGGAGCAGGGTACGAGCAGTACTTC
TRBJ1-5	NA	TRBV7-9	14	NA	CASSSPGRNQPQHF	TGTGCCAGCAGCTCTCCCGGCCGCAATCAGCCCCAGCATTTT
TRBJ2-7	NA	TRBV30	14	once	CAWRGSGLTYEQYF	TGTGCCTGGAGAGGCTCGGGCCTAACCTACGAGCAGTACTTC
TRBJ2-1	NA	TRBV7-2	12	NA	CASSPGSSGQFF	TGTGCCAGCAGCCCCGGGAGTTCCGGGCAGTTCTTC
TRBJ2-7	TRBD2	TRBV11-2	16	NA	CASSLVVAGGLYEQYF	TGTGCCAGCAGCTTAGTAGTAGCGGGAGGCCTATACGAGCAGTACTTC
TRBJ1-4	NA	TRBV15	15	NA	CATSRGTETNEKLFF	TGTGCCACCAGCAGAGGGACGGAGACTAATGAAAAACTGTTTTTT
TRBJ1-1	NA	TRBV30	13	few	CAWTRTQNTEAFF	TGTGCCTGGACGCGGACGCAGAACACTGAAGCTTTCTTT
TRBJ2-5	NA	TRBV5-8	13	NA	CASSLGGEETQYF	TGTGCCAGCAGCTTAGGAGGGGAAGAGACCCAGTACTTC
TRBJ1-3	NA	TRBV5-6	14	NA	CASSSPKSGNTIYF	TGTGCCAGCAGCTCACCTAAATCTGGAAACACCATATATTTT
TRBJ2-3	NA	TRBV27	13	once	CASSLSGTDTQYF	TGTGCCAGCAGTTTGTCGGGAACAGATACGCAGTATTTT
TRBJ1-1	NA	TRBV7-2	14	NA	CASNAMRGGTEAFF	TGTGCCAGCAACGCTATGCGGGGTGGCACTGAAGCTTTCTTT
TRBJ1-2	NA	TRBV2	14	few	CASNDRTFGYGYTF	TGTGCCAGCAATGACCGTACCTTTGGCTATGGCTACACCTTC